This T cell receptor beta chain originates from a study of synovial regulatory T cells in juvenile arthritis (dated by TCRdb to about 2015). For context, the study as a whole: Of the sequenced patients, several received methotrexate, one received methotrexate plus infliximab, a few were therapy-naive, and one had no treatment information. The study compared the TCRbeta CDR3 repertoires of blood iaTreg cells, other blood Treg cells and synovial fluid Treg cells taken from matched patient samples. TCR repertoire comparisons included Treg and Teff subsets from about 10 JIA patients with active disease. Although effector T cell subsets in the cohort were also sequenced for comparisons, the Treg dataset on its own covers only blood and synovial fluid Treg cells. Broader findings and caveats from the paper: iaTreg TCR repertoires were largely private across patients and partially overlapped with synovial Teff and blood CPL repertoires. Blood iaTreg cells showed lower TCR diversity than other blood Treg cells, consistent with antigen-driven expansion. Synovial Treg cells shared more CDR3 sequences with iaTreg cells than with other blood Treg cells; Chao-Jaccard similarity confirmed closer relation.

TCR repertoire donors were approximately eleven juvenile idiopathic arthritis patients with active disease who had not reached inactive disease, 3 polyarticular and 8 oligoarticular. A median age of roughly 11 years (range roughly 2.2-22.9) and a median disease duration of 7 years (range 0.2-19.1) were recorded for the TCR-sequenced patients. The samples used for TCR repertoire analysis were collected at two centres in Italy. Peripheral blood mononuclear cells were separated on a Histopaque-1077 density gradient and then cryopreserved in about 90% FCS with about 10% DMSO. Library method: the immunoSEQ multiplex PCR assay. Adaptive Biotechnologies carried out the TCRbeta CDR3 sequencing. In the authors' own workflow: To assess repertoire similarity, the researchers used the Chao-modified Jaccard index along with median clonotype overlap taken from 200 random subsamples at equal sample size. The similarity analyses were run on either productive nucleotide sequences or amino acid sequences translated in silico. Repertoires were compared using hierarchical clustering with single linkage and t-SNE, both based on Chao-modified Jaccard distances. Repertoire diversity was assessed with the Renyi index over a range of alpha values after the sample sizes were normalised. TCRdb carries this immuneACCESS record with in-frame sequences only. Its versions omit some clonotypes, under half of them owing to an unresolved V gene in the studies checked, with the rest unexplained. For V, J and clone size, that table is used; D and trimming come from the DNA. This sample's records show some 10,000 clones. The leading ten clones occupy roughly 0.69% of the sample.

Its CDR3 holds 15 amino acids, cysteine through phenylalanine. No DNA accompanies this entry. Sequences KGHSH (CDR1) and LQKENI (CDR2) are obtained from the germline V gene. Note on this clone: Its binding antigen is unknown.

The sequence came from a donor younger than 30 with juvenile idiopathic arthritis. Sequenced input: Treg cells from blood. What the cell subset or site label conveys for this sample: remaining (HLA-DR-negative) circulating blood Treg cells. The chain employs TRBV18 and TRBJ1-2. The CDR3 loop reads CASSPEAVTAYGYTF.